This TCR beta chain derives from a study of T cells in localized non-small cell lung cancer (dated by TCRdb to 2020 to 2021). Background on the whole study: The study analyzed T cell repertoires of roughly 220 early-stage NSCLC patients, comparing tumors and uninvolved tumor-adjacent lungs. The cohort comprised some 240 treatment-naïve NSCLC patients with resected, localized lung tumors. The mean age of the NSCLC patients was around 65 years, with 120 to 150 men and 100 to 110 women. Points the paper makes about the study in general: Uninvolved tumor-adjacent lung showed the highest T cell clonality, higher than tumor, which suggests more focused antigenic responses in the uninvolved tumor-adjacent lung. A median of around 50 of the top 100 tumor clones were detected in paired uninvolved adjacent lung, and around 30 of these tumor clones were also found among the top 100 clones of the paired uninvolved adjacent lung. Since the design was exploratory, TCR variables were selected using unadjusted p-values with no false-discovery rate correction. Longer overall survival was associated with higher T cell density in blood, whereas shorter survival was associated with higher clonality in adjacent lung. Because multi-region sequencing of the tumors was not done, intratumor heterogeneity could not be ruled out.

The CDR3 holds 14 amino acids from the cysteine to the phenylalanine. Only the CDR3 DNA stays, 42 bases, in frame from base 1. The junction shows trimming of 7 bases on V and 8 bases on J, and the gene matches do not reach 13 bases of it. Via the germline V gene, CDR1 is LGHNT and CDR2 FRNRAP. This clone was seen only once. The clone's antigen remains unknown. No much larger clonotype is one base removed from it; base qualities were not supplied. At diagnosis, peripheral blood, uninvolved tumor-adjacent lung and tumor were collected and were preserved as a mix of fresh-frozen and FFPE material. For TCR repertoire profiling, blood samples were analyzed as peripheral blood mononuclear cells. TCR beta CDR3 regions were sequenced from DNA using the immunoSEQ Assay. On the authors' methods: To compute T cell density, TCR beta template counts were normalized to usable DNA, which was estimated by amplifying housekeeping genes. The preseqR package was used to estimate richness by extrapolating to 400,000 templates for PBMC samples and to 120,000 templates for tissue samples. Clonality was defined by subtracting Pielou's evenness from one. Differential abundance testing on productive amino-acid clonotypes, with a minimum total count of 5 and an alpha of 0.1, was used to identify tissue-enriched TCRs. Repertoire overlap between compartments was quantified with the Jaccard Index and Morisita Overlap Index. GLIPH clustered TCR beta CDR3s with public tetramer-defined viral CDR3s; viral motifs required at least three viral sequences plus V-gene enrichment. The clones in this table, taken by TCRdb from immuneACCESS, are in-frame only. Not every clone is retained; where verified, under half of the shortfall comes from an unresolved V gene, and the cause of the rest is unknown. That table furnishes V, J and clone size, whereas the DNA furnished D and trimming. The sample table contains over 20,000 clones; only one count was recorded for roughly 80% of them. Nearly 5% of the sample is in the top ten clones.

The input for sequencing was PBMCs, taken before any cancer treatment. This chain is built from TRBV12-5 and TRBJ1-2; 7 middle bases align to TRBD1. The receptor was derived from a man aged 35-69 years with stage II lung adenocarcinoma. The DNA sequence follows: TGTGCTAGTGCCCTATCGGACAGGTTAGGGGGCTACACCTTC. Translation gives CASALSDRLGGYTF.